The rows below give T cell receptor beta chains drawn from one sample of a study of shared clonotypes between healthy human individuals. TCRdb keeps only in-frame clones here, not all; method: immunoSEQ multiplex PCR. The repertoire holds about 610,000 clones, 96% seen once, with roughly 0.1% in the top ten. Input material: naive CD8+ T cells sorted from blood. All receptors derive from a woman aged 30 to 39 in good health. Both conserved end residues are part of each CDR3. D genes are given only for firm matches. Some rows mark clone size as missing; the rest say once, few, many or name a class of expanded clone.

DNA: TGTGCCAGCAGCCAAGAGCACCTGGGACGGACCTCCTACAATGAGCAGTTCTTC
CDR3: CASSQEHLGRTSYNEQFF
D: NA
J: TRBJ2-1
V: TRBV14
size: NA

DNA: TGCGCCAGCAGTGTAGGGCTGAACACCATATATTTT
CDR3: CASSVGLNTIYF
D: NA
J: TRBJ1-3
V: TRBV10-2
size: NA

DNA: TGTGCCAGCAGCGCCCCCCGGACTAGCGGAAACACCGGGGAGCTGTTTTTT
CDR3: CASSAPRTSGNTGELFF
D: TRBD2
J: TRBJ2-2
V: TRBV9
size: NA

DNA: TGTGCCAGCACCGTGACGGAACCAAATGGCTACACCTTC
CDR3: CASTVTEPNGYTF
D: NA
J: TRBJ1-2
V: TRBV5-5
size: NA

DNA: TGTGCCAGCAGTTTAGCGGGGAACACCGGGGAGCTGTTTTTT
CDR3: CASSLAGNTGELFF
D: NA
J: TRBJ2-2
V: TRBV27
size: NA

DNA: TGTGCCAGCAGTGTGGGGTGGGGACGGCAGCCCCAGCATTTT
CDR3: CASSVGWGRQPQHF
D: NA
J: TRBJ1-5
V: TRBV6-1
size: once

DNA: TGTGCCAGCAGCTATTACGAGCAGTACTTC
CDR3: CASSYYEQYF
D: NA
J: TRBJ2-7
V: TRBV11-2
size: NA

DNA: TGTGCCAGCAGTTTACTCTTAGGGGGCTCCGGGTACGAGCAGTACTTC
CDR3: CASSLLLGGSGYEQYF
D: TRBD1
J: TRBJ2-7
V: TRBV27
size: NA

DNA: TGTGCCAGCAGCTTGGGCCCTCTCCAAGAGACCCAGTACTTC
CDR3: CASSLGPLQETQYF
D: NA
J: TRBJ2-5
V: TRBV7-7
size: NA

DNA: TGTGCCAGCAGCGTAGGAAGTGCTACTACCTACAATGAGCAGTTCTTC
CDR3: CASSVGSATTYNEQFF
D: NA
J: TRBJ2-1
V: TRBV9
size: NA

DNA: TGCGCCAGCAGCCAGCTCCTCTTTGCGCCCTACGAGCAGTACTTC
CDR3: CASSQLLFAPYEQYF
D: NA
J: TRBJ2-7
V: TRBV4-1
size: NA

DNA: TGTGCCAGTAGTTCCGCCCACACTGGGGCCTCCTACGAGCAGTACTTC
CDR3: CASSSAHTGASYEQYF
D: NA
J: TRBJ2-7
V: TRBV19
size: NA

DNA: TGTGCCAGCAAGAGGGGGGGCGAAGGGAGGGAAGCTTTCTTT
CDR3: CASKRGGEGREAFF
D: NA
J: TRBJ1-1
V: TRBV27
size: NA

DNA: TGTGCCAGCAGTATGGGCGTGGTAATGTCAGATACGCAGTATTTT
CDR3: CASSMGVVMSDTQYF
D: NA
J: TRBJ2-3
V: TRBV28
size: NA

DNA: TGTGCCAGTACCGGGGACAGGGGGCCAGGCTATGGCTACACCTTC
CDR3: CASTGDRGPGYGYTF
D: TRBD1
J: TRBJ1-2
V: TRBV19
size: once

DNA: TGTGCCAGCAGTCCCCTAGCGGGAGGCGGCACAGATACGCAGTATTTT
CDR3: CASSPLAGGGTDTQYF
D: TRBD2
J: TRBJ2-3
V: TRBV27
size: once

DNA: TGTGCCAGCAGTTTGGGGGACTCTGGGGCCAACGTCCTGACTTTC
CDR3: CASSLGDSGANVLTF
D: NA
J: TRBJ2-6
V: TRBV27
size: NA

DNA: TGTGCCAGTAGTCCCGCGTTGCTCACTGAAGCTTTCTTT
CDR3: CASSPALLTEAFF
D: NA
J: TRBJ1-1
V: TRBV19
size: NA

DNA: TGTGCCAGCAGTTTGGCGGAGTCCTGGCCCCAGCATTTT
CDR3: CASSLAESWPQHF
D: NA
J: TRBJ1-5
V: TRBV28
size: few

DNA: TGTGCCAGCAGTTTGCCGCTCGTTACGGGTAGCAATCAGCCCCAGCATTTT
CDR3: CASSLPLVTGSNQPQHF
D: NA
J: TRBJ1-5
V: TRBV27
size: NA

DNA: TGTGCCAGCAGCCTACCAACAGGGGGAAACACTGAAGCTTTCTTT
CDR3: CASSLPTGGNTEAFF
D: TRBD1
J: TRBJ1-1
V: TRBV5-4
size: NA

DNA: TGTGCCAGCAGTGCTGACAGTGGAACCGGGGAGCTGTTTTTT
CDR3: CASSADSGTGELFF
D: NA
J: TRBJ2-2
V: TRBV9
size: NA

DNA: TGTGCCAGCAGCACAGGAGGATCCTACGAGCAGTACTTC
CDR3: CASSTGGSYEQYF
D: NA
J: TRBJ2-7
V: TRBV5-6
size: once

DNA: TGTGCCAGCAGCTTGGGATGGGGTGCTTCCACCGGGGAGCTGTTTTTT
CDR3: CASSLGWGASTGELFF
D: NA
J: TRBJ2-2
V: TRBV5-6
size: NA

DNA: TGTGCCAGCAGTTTTGAGGGGGCTGGGCAGCCCCAGCATTTT
CDR3: CASSFEGAGQPQHF
D: TRBD1
J: TRBJ1-5
V: TRBV28
size: NA

DNA: TGTGCCAGCAGCGAGACGGGCGGGGTAAGACAAGAGACCCAGTACTTC
CDR3: CASSETGGVRQETQYF
D: NA
J: TRBJ2-5
V: TRBV7-9
size: once

DNA: TGTGCCAGCCGTCTCTCGACAGCGAACACCGGGGAGCTGTTTTTT
CDR3: CASRLSTANTGELFF
D: NA
J: TRBJ2-2
V: TRBV27
size: NA

DNA: TGTGCCAGCAGTTCTGGGTGGCAAGAGACCCAGTACTTC
CDR3: CASSSGWQETQYF
D: NA
J: TRBJ2-5
V: TRBV6-5
size: NA

DNA: TGCGCCAGCAGCTTGAGAGGGGTAAACACTGAAGCTTTCTTT
CDR3: CASSLRGVNTEAFF
D: NA
J: TRBJ1-1
V: TRBV5-1
size: NA

DNA: TGTGCCAGCAGTACAGACAGGGACGAGCAGTACTTC
CDR3: CASSTDRDEQYF
D: TRBD1
J: TRBJ2-7
V: TRBV6-5
size: NA

DNA: TGTGCCAGCAGTTCGGAGACAGCCAACCAAGAGACCCAGTACTTC
CDR3: CASSSETANQETQYF
D: NA
J: TRBJ2-5
V: TRBV27
size: NA

DNA: TGTGCCAGCAGTGAAGCTGGTGACAGTAGCGACGAGCAGTACTTC
CDR3: CASSEAGDSSDEQYF
D: NA
J: TRBJ2-7
V: TRBV2
size: NA

DNA: TGTGCCGGCCGGGGGGCGGACAACTATGGCTACACCTTC
CDR3: CAGRGADNYGYTF
D: NA
J: TRBJ1-2
V: TRBV6-1
size: NA

DNA: TGTGCCAGCAGTTCCCCCCGGGACAGCCCAGAAAAACTGTTTTTT
CDR3: CASSSPRDSPEKLFF
D: TRBD1
J: TRBJ1-4
V: TRBV27
size: NA

DNA: TGCGCCAGCAGCTTGGCCAGTTACAATGAGCAGTTCTTC
CDR3: CASSLASYNEQFF
D: NA
J: TRBJ2-1
V: TRBV5-1
size: NA

DNA: TGTGCCAGCGTCGACAGGGGGATGAACGAGCAGTACTTC
CDR3: CASVDRGMNEQYF
D: TRBD1
J: TRBJ2-7
V: TRBV5-4
size: NA

DNA: TGTGCCAGCAGTGAAACCTTAGCGGGAGTTTACTCCTACGAGCAGTACTTC
CDR3: CASSETLAGVYSYEQYF
D: TRBD2
J: TRBJ2-7
V: TRBV6-1
size: NA

DNA: TGTGCCAGCAGTCCTGGGACTGCGAACACTGAAGCTTTCTTT
CDR3: CASSPGTANTEAFF
D: NA
J: TRBJ1-1
V: TRBV27
size: NA

DNA: TGTGCCAGCAGTTTATACCCTGACAGGCCCCTCGAGCAGTACTTC
CDR3: CASSLYPDRPLEQYF
D: NA
J: TRBJ2-7
V: TRBV28
size: NA

DNA: TGTGCCAGCAGCTCACCGGGACAGGGTTTAGTGACCCAGTACTTC
CDR3: CASSSPGQGLVTQYF
D: TRBD1
J: TRBJ2-5
V: TRBV7-8
size: NA

DNA: TGTGCCAGCAGCGCCGGACAGGAATCTCAGCCCCAGCATTTT
CDR3: CASSAGQESQPQHF
D: TRBD1
J: TRBJ1-5
V: TRBV9
size: NA

DNA: TGTGCCAGCAGCTCCGGGACAAACTATGGCTACACCTTC
CDR3: CASSSGTNYGYTF
D: NA
J: TRBJ1-2
V: TRBV27
size: NA

DNA: TGTGCCAGCAGTCCCGGTTGGGGGGGCGATGGCTACACCTTC
CDR3: CASSPGWGGDGYTF
D: NA
J: TRBJ1-2
V: TRBV6-5
size: NA

DNA: TGTGCCATCAGTAAGACAGGCCAGAGCTCCTACGAGCAGTACTTC
CDR3: CAISKTGQSSYEQYF
D: NA
J: TRBJ2-7
V: TRBV10-3
size: NA

DNA: TGTGCCAGCAGTCGGTTCGGGGCCGAGCAGTACTTC
CDR3: CASSRFGAEQYF
D: NA
J: TRBJ2-7
V: TRBV27
size: NA